The present TCR beta chain was sequenced within a study of T cell repertoires in cytomegalovirus infection. Overall study: It was recently identified HLA-C-restricted and well-studied HLA-B-restricted CMV epitopes that the study used. CMV infection together with matching HLA type was indicated by public TCR beta signatures.

A word on this clonotype: What it binds is unknown.

TCRdb used MiXCR to reprocess the reads, holding one entry per CDR3 protein. This table holds roughly 700,000 distinct CDR3 sequences, around 32% found once. V was clipped by 1 base and J by 6 bases, with 16 bases between them. The CDR3 loop spans 15 amino acids. Germline values: CDR1 LNHDA, CDR2 SQIVND (reference sequence). V gene TRBV19 combines with J gene TRBJ2-7, with D possibly TRBD2 on 5 matching bases. Sequenced here: cultured PBMCs, sampled from culture after CMV antigen stimulation. The receptor was isolated from a human donor in good health (CMV status not recorded). Some clones in this sample may be carry-over from other donors' samples. The CDR3 DNA sequence: TGTGCCAGTAGTATAGGGTACGGCGGGTCCAGCGAGCAGTACTTC. Residues: CASSIGYGGSSEQYF.